What follows are 24 T cell receptor beta chains derived from one specimen sequenced in a study of a mutant IDH1 vaccine in newly diagnosed glioma. TCRdb's copy holds only in-frame clones and misses some; the assay was immunoSEQ multiplex PCR. The profile shows 92,000 or so clones, around 79% of them singletons. Time point meaning: baseline, week 1 (first vaccination visit). Regarding treatment: pre-vaccination baseline after standard-of-care therapy. This material consisted of PBMCs, taken from a glioma patient treated with radiotherapy, temozolomide or both. Source of these receptors: a man between 40 and 49 years old with glioma. Some clones in this sample may be carry-over from other donors' samples.

V usage is TRBV2 and J usage is TRBJ1-4; D remains ambiguous. Trimming cost V 6 bases and J 0 bases, with 8 bases left between them. This CDR3 is 14 amino acids long. Germline-derived CDR1 and CDR2 are SNHLY and FYNNEI. CDR3 bases: TGTGCCAGCAGCGTCATTGCAACTAATGAAAAACTGTTTTTT. Its translation: CASSVIATNEKLFF. The variable domain in full, with the rest retrieved from reference TRBV2 and TRBJ1-4, is EPEVTQTPSHQVTQMGQEVILRCVPISNHLYFYWYRQILGQKVEFLVSFYNNEISEKSEIFDDQFSVERPDGSNFTLKIRSTKLEDSAMYFCASSVIATNEKLFFGSGTQLSVL.

The chain employs TRBV29-1 and TRBJ1-4; the D gene is possibly TRBD1 (6 bases). Germline V CDR1 and CDR2: SQVTM, ANQGSEA. Trimming removed 1 base at V and 8 bases at J, with 14 bases between. The CDR3 runs to 14 residues. CDR3 bases: TGCAGCGTTGAAGCCTTGGGGGCCCGCGAAAAACTGTTTTTT. Its protein is CSVEALGAREKLFF.

This clone appeared a few times. The rearrangement joins TRBV4-2 to TRBJ1-2, with D hard to call. Trimming left V 0 bases short and J 2 bases short, with 25 bases between. The germline gives CDR1 LGHNA, CDR2 YNFKEQ. The CDR3 is 20 amino acids. The chain's CDR3 is CASSQDDLPQWAGLNYGYTF. CDR3 sequence (DNA): TGTGCCAGCAGCCAAGATGACCTCCCTCAGTGGGCAGGCCTAAACTATGGCTACACCTTC.

This chain uses TRBV5-4 with TRBJ2-7, with TRBD1 matching over 10 bases. The V segment lost 9 bases and the J segment 3 bases; nucleotides outside the gene matches: 9. This CDR3 contains 14 residues. Germline V gene lookup returns CDR1 SGHNT and CDR2 YYREEE (reference sequence). The CDR3 sequence is CATEDRGSGYEQYF. CDR3 bases: TGTGCCACTGAGGACAGGGGGTCGGGCTACGAGCAGTACTTC.

V gene TRBV2 combines with J gene TRBJ1-2; D remains ambiguous. Germline V gives CDR1 SNHLY, CDR2 FYNNEI. The CDR3 covers 10 residues. V was cut by 10 bases and J by 7 bases, with 10 bases left in between. The CDR3 DNA is TGTGCCACCTCCCCAGGTGGCTACACCTTC. Its protein is CATSPGGYTF.

The chain links TRBV5-4 to TRBJ2-5; possible D gene TRBD2, 6 bases. Trimming took 5 bases from V and 5 from J, leaving 16 bases between them. The CDR3 has 14 residues. Germline-derived CDR1 and CDR2 are SGHNT and YYREEE (reference sequence). Here the CDR3 reads CASSGRGGGETQYF. The CDR3 nucleotides read TGTGCCAGCAGTGGACGGGGAGGTGGGGAGACCCAGTACTTC.

The rearrangement joins TRBV6-5 to TRBJ1-1; D is possibly TRBD1 (5 bases). With 5 bases removed from V and 5 bases from J, the gap between germline ends came to 15 bases. The V gene's germline CDR1 is MNHEY and CDR2 SVGAGI. This CDR3 comprises 14 residues. CDR3: CASSDGGGTTEAFF. The DNA for the CDR3 is TGTGCCAGCAGTGACGGTGGGGGTACGACTGAAGCTTTCTTT.

The gene calls are TRBV7-9 and TRBJ1-5; 8 nucleotides align to TRBD1. This CDR3 has 16 amino acids. The V and J ends lost 4 bases and 1 base, in that order; junction bases with no gene match: 6. CDR1 SEHNR and CDR2 FQNEAQ come from the germline V gene (reference sequence). The CDR3 nucleotides read TGTGCCAGCAGCTCGGACAGGGATGAGAGCAATCAGCCCCAGCATTTT. Protein sequence: CASSSDRDESNQPQHF.

Of note for this clone: Other DNA sequences within the sample encode an identical CDR3. V gene TRBV25-1 combines with J gene TRBJ1-1; D gene unclear. Trimming cost V 7 bases and J 1 base, with 4 bases left between them. The CDR3 loop spans 11 amino acids. Germline-derived CDR1 and CDR2 are MGHDK and SYGVNS. In DNA form, the CDR3 reads TGTGCCAGCACGCGGAACACTGAAGCTTTCTTT. It yields the protein CASTRNTEAFF. Based on the CDR3 plus reference TRBV25-1 and TRBJ1-1, the full variable domain is EADIYQTPRYLVIGTGKKITLECSQTMGHDKMYWYQQDPGMELHLIHYSYGVNSTEKGDLSSESTVSRIRTEHFPLTLESARPSHTSQYLCASTRNTEAFFGQGTRLTVV.

The table lists this clone with a count of one. The chain links TRBV10-3 to TRBJ1-6; 7 positions match TRBD1. The J segment lost 5 bases and the V segment lost 9 bases, leaving 7 bases of the junction unmatched. CDR3 length: 14 residues. CDR1 is ENHRY, CDR2 SYGVKD, per germline. CDR3 protein: CAIAGTANNSPLHF. The CDR3 DNA sequence: TGTGCCATTGCAGGGACAGCAAATAATTCACCCCTCCACTTT.

The chain recombines TRBV6-6 with TRBJ2-7, with a possible D match to TRBD2 (5 bases). The CDR3 has 11 amino acids. V was pared by 5 bases and J by 6 bases, with 8 bases between. The germline V gene has CDR1 MNHNY and CDR2 SVGAGI (reference sequence). CDR3 sequence reads: CASSAEVEQYF. The CDR3 region has the DNA TGTGCCAGCAGTGCGGAGGTCGAGCAGTACTTC.

CDR3 amino acids: CSVGGAGLETQYF. CDR3 DNA: TGCAGCGTTGGGGGGGCGGGGTTAGAGACCCAGTACTTC. The V gene is TRBV29-1, the J gene TRBJ2-5, with D possibly being TRBD1 or TRBD2 (6 bases each). V lost 4 bases to trimming and J lost 4 bases, with 13 bases between them. CDR1 and CDR2 (germline): SQVTM, ANQGSEA. This CDR3 region has 13 residues.

V and J are TRBV14 and TRBJ1-2; D unresolved. Trimming stripped 4 bases from V and 8 bases from J, with 14 bases between. The germline gives CDR1 SGHDN, CDR2 FVKESK. The CDR3 has 13 amino acids. The CDR3 loop reads CASSPPLERGYTF. Here the CDR3 DNA reads TGTGCCAGCAGCCCTCCGTTGGAACGGGGCTACACCTTC.

This clone was observed a single time. The chain has TRBV5-1 and TRBJ2-5, with 13 nucleotides matching TRBD2. CDR1 and CDR2 from the germline V gene are SGHRS and YFSETQ. J gave up 4 bases and V 4 bases, and 4 bases lay outside the gene matches. The CDR3 is 15 residues long. The CDR3 loop reads CASSRLAGGGETQYF. The CDR3 nucleotides are TGCGCCAGCAGCCGACTAGCGGGGGGCGGAGAGACCCAGTACTTC.

The chain combines TRBV19 with TRBJ2-1; TRBD1 might be the D (5 bases). Germline loops: CDR1 LNHDA, CDR2 SQIVND (reference sequence). The CDR3 spans 15 residues. Trimming took 5 bases from V and 7 from J, leaving 18 bases between them. The CDR3 nucleotides are TGTGCCAGTAGTGAAGTTTGGGGCCCCTCTAATGAGCAGTTCTTC. It is translated as CASSEVWGPSNEQFF.

The J gene is TRBJ2-7, the V gene TRBV6-1; D remains unclear. Germline CDR1 and CDR2: MNHNS and SASEGT. CDR3 length equals 16 residues. V lost 1 base, J lost 0 bases, and 13 bases lay in between. The CDR3 sequence is CASSEDSSFSSYEQYF. The CDR3 DNA sequence: TGTGCCAGCAGTGAAGACAGCTCGTTTAGCTCCTACGAGCAGTACTTC.

The rearrangement uses TRBV27 and TRBJ1-2, with D possibly being TRBD1 (6 bases). Germline CDR1 reads MNHEY; CDR2 reads SMNVEV (reference sequence). The CDR3 loop spans 13 amino acids. The V end lost 3 bases, the J end lost 4 bases, and 9 bases lay between the germline ends. As DNA, the CDR3 is TGTGCCAGCAGTTTCGGGGGCTCCTATGGCTACACCTTC. Residues: CASSFGGSYGYTF.

The CDR3 bases are TGCGCCAGCAGCTTGGCGGCTAGCGCCTCGAGGACCGGGGAGCTGTTTTTT. Its translation is CASSLAASASRTGELFF. The chain carries TRBV5-1 and TRBJ2-2; a possible D gene is TRBD2 (6 bases). CDR1 is SGHRS and CDR2 is YFSETQ in the germline V gene. CDR3 length: 17 amino acids. V gave up 0 bases and J gave up 5 bases, with 17 bases separating them.

The V call is TRBV5-6, the J call TRBJ2-1; either TRBD1 or TRBD2 may supply D (5 bases each). V was pared by 4 bases and J by 5 bases, with 13 bases between. CDR1 SGHDT and CDR2 YYEEEE come from the germline V gene. CDR3 length equals 14 residues. The CDR3 DNA reads TGTGCCAGCAGCCGAGCTGGGGGAGACAATGAGCAGTTCTTC. Its protein is CASSRAGGDNEQFF.

The chain carries TRBV5-1 and TRBJ2-2; 8 positions match TRBD1. The V and J ends lost 2 bases and 6 bases, in that order; junction bases with no gene match: 0. The CDR3 is 13 amino acids. Germline V gives CDR1 SGHRS, CDR2 YFSETQ. The CDR3 is CASSLQGAGELFF. The CDR3 coding sequence is TGCGCCAGCAGCTTACAGGGGGCCGGGGAGCTGTTTTTT.

This chain connects TRBV5-6 to TRBJ2-7; D is uncertain. V was trimmed by 2 bases and J by 4 bases, leaving 7 bases between them. CDR3 length: 12 amino acids. From germline, CDR1 is SGHDT and CDR2 YYEEEE. The CDR3, as DNA: TGTGCCAGCAGCTTTATGAAATACGAGCAGTACTTC. It specifies CASSFMKYEQYF. The entire variable domain, with the rest obtained from reference TRBV5-6 and TRBJ2-7, is as follows: DAGVTQSPTHLIKTRGQQVTLRCSPKSGHDTVSWYQQALGQGPQFIFQYYEEEERQRGNFPDRFSGHQFPNYSSELNVNALLLGDSALYLCASSFMKYEQYFGPGTRLTVT.

The chain couples TRBV4-2 to TRBJ2-1; 8 bases match TRBD2. This CDR3 is built from 17 residues. Germline assignment: CDR1 LGHNA and CDR2 YNFKEQ. The V and J ends lost 2 bases and 3 bases, in that order; junction bases with no gene match: 9. The CDR3 DNA reads as TGTGCCAGCAGCCAAAAAATCGGGGGGGCACTCTACAATGAGCAGTTCTTC. Its protein is CASSQKIGGALYNEQFF.

Only one count was recorded for this clone. V usage is TRBV2 and J usage is TRBJ2-7, with a weak D call TRBD2 (5 bases). V lost 7 bases and J lost 0, with 13 bases in between. The CDR3 length is 14 residues. CDR1 SNHLY and CDR2 FYNNEI come from the germline V gene. The chain's CDR3 is CASKVQTSSYEQYF. In DNA form, the CDR3 reads TGTGCCAGCAAGGTACAAACTAGCTCCTACGAGCAGTACTTC. Looking up the rest from reference TRBV2 and TRBJ2-7 gives the full variable domain: EPEVTQTPSHQVTQMGQEVILRCVPISNHLYFYWYRQILGQKVEFLVSFYNNEISEKSEIFDDQFSVERPDGSNFTLKIRSTKLEDSAMYFCASKVQTSSYEQYFGPGTRLTVT.

The chain joins TRBV5-1 to TRBJ2-5; 7 nucleotides agree with TRBD1. Trimming removed 4 bases from V and 3 bases from J; junction bases left unmatched: 6. The CDR3 sequence is 14 residues long. Per germline, CDR1 SGHRS and CDR2 YFSETQ. The CDR3 here is CASSGPGTEETQYF. DNA for the CDR3: TGCGCCAGCAGCGGGCCCGGGACAGAAGAGACCCAGTACTTC.